Presented here are 20 T cell receptor beta chains from one specimen sequenced in a study of blood T cells in healthy people across ages (dated by TCRdb to between 2015 and 2017). Receptors were amplified or captured by 5' RACE. Sequencing relied on an Illumina HiSeq 2500. A second PCR of about 7 to 12 cycles was run with a J-beta primer mix and a sample-barcoded 5' primer. In TCRdb, the public reads were trimmed at Q25 with fastp and aligned with MiXCR, with productive beta chains retained. Rows matching on CDR3 protein sequence are summarized as one entry with the most common DNA and genes. The sample table lists 1.5 million to 2 million distinct CDR3 sequences, around 35% of them with a count of one. Of the sample, 10% to 12% falls within the top ten clones. The specimen sequenced was blood. The receptor set was obtained from a woman aged 25-40 years in good health.

The gene calls are TRBV4-2 and TRBJ2-3; 10 bases map to TRBD2. This CDR3 has 17 residues. The V gene end was trimmed by 2 bases and the J gene end by 5 bases; junction bases not matched to a gene: 10. Germline loops: CDR1 LGHNA, CDR2 YNFKEQ. The CDR3 sequence: CASSQPRVQRGGDTQYF. The CDR3 DNA is TGTGCCAGCAGCCAACCCCGGGTACAGCGGGGGGGAGATACGCAGTATTTT.

CDR3 in DNA: TGTGCCAGCAGCCGAGGACGACTAGTTTTCGGGCAGTACTTC. As protein: CASSRGRLVFGQYF. This sequence joins TRBV3-1 and TRBJ2-4; perhaps TRBD2 as D (6 bases). This CDR3 comprises 14 residues. Trimming left V 4 bases short and J 13 bases short, with 20 bases between. Germline CDR1 and CDR2: LGHDT and YNNKEL (reference sequence).

This chain connects TRBV27 to TRBJ2-1; 7 bases match TRBD2. With 4 bases clipped from V and 1 base from J, the junction kept 10 bases outside the gene matches. Germline lookup yields CDR1 MNHEY and CDR2 SMNVEV (reference sequence). The CDR3 has 17 amino acids. CDR3 in DNA: TGTGCCAGCAGTTCCTCACTAGCGCGATTTTCCTACAATGAGCAGTTCTTC. Translated: CASSSSLARFSYNEQFF.

This clonotype showed up just a few times. The V and J genes are TRBV3-1 and TRBJ2-1, with 10 positions matching TRBD2. With 4 bases clipped from V and 5 bases from J, the junction kept 17 bases outside the gene matches. The CDR3 contains 19 residues. CDR1 and CDR2 from the germline V gene are LGHDT and YNNKEL (reference sequence). This chain's CDR3 is CASSPTHGALAGINNEQFF. The CDR3, as DNA: TGTGCCAGCAGCCCAACACATGGGGCACTAGCGGGAATTAACAATGAGCAGTTCTTC.

This clonotype has only a few counts. The CDR3 region is CASSLKGAGADTQYF. The CDR3 nucleotides read TGCGCCAGCAGCTTGAAGGGAGCAGGCGCAGATACGCAGTATTTT. The rearrangement joins TRBV5-1 to TRBJ2-3, with TRBD2 as a possible D gene (5 bases). The V end lost 1 base, the J end lost 4 bases, and 13 bases lay between the germline ends. The CDR3 has 15 amino acids. From germline, CDR1 is SGHRS and CDR2 YFSETQ.

V gene TRBV27 combines with J gene TRBJ2-4, with D perhaps matching TRBD1 (6 bases). Trimming pared 5 bases from V and 7 bases from J, leaving 21 bases between. This CDR3 is built from 16 residues. In germline, CDR1 is MNHEY, CDR2 SMNVEV (reference sequence). In DNA, the CDR3 is TGTGCCAGCAGTCCCTCGGGGTGGGGCGGACAGAACATTCAGTACTTC. Translated: CASSPSGWGGQNIQYF.

CDR3 loop: CASTGLAGVGEQYF. The CDR3 coding sequence is TGTGCCAGCACCGGACTAGCGGGAGTTGGTGAGCAGTACTTC. V is TRBV6-2 or TRBV6-3 and J is TRBJ2-7, with TRBD2 matching over 13 bases. Germline V gene data show CDR1 as MNHEY and CDR2 as SVGEGT. CDR3 length equals 14 residues. The trim removed 7 bases at V and 7 bases at J, leaving 7 bases unmatched.

This chain links TRBV7-6 with TRBJ2-1, with D maybe TRBD1 (6 bases). V was trimmed by 1 base and J by 6 bases, leaving 16 bases between them. The V gene's germline CDR1 is SGHVS and CDR2 FNYEAQ. The CDR3 spans 16 residues. CDR3 region: CASSLVVRGRVNEQFF. As DNA, the CDR3 is TGTGCCAGCAGCTTAGTGGTCAGGGGAAGGGTCAATGAGCAGTTCTTC.

This chain connects TRBV7-9 to TRBJ1-1; D not resolved. The V gene lost 2 bases and the J gene lost 5 bases, with 9 bases spanning the gap. The CDR3 is 13 amino acids. The germline V gene encodes CDR1 SEHNR and CDR2 FQNEAQ (reference sequence). CDR3 residues: CASSLLEETEAFF. Written as DNA, the CDR3 is TGTGCCAGCAGCTTATTAGAGGAAACTGAAGCTTTCTTT.

This chain links TRBV20-1 with TRBJ1-5, with a possible D match to TRBD1 (5 bases). The CDR3 consists of 13 residues. Germline V lookup: CDR1 DFQATT, CDR2 SNEGSKA (reference sequence). Between the trimmed V and J ends, which lost 2 bases and 7 bases, there was a span of 12 bases. CDR3: CSARLGGEQPQHF. Here the CDR3 DNA reads TGCAGTGCTAGACTTGGGGGAGAGCAGCCCCAGCATTTT.

This chain uses TRBV9 with TRBJ2-1; D assignment may be TRBD1 or TRBD2 (5 bases each). The CDR3 is made up of 17 amino acids. The V gene lost 0 bases and the J gene lost 10 bases, with 23 bases spanning the gap. Germline values: CDR1 SGDLS, CDR2 YYNGEE. The CDR3 region has the DNA TGTGCCAGCAGCGTAGCAGGAGGCAAAGAGGGGTTAGGGGAGCAGTTCTTC. Translating gives CASSVAGGKEGLGEQFF.

This clonotype was recorded a few times. The V gene is TRBV30, the J gene TRBJ2-3; a possible D gene is TRBD1 (5 bases). CDR3 length: 16 amino acids. Trimming cost V 2 bases and J 4 bases, with 19 bases left between them. Germline V gene lookup returns CDR1 GTSNPN and CDR2 SVGIG (reference sequence). In DNA, the CDR3 is TGTGCCTGGAGTAGGAATCCAGGGTTCGGCGCAGATACGCAGTATTTT. Residues: CAWSRNPGFGADTQYF.

J is TRBJ2-7 and V is TRBV27; perhaps D is TRBD1 or TRBD2 (5 bases each). This CDR3 spans 14 amino acids. Germline V lookup: CDR1 MNHEY, CDR2 SMNVEV (reference sequence). V shed 4 bases and J shed 6 bases, with 16 bases lying between them. This CDR3 reads CASSSYGTFSEQYF. The CDR3 DNA reads as TGTGCCAGCAGTTCCTACGGGACCTTCTCCGAGCAGTACTTC.

In this sample, this clonotype turned up a few times. The chain has TRBV3-1 and TRBJ2-1; TRBD2 might be the D (5 bases). Germline assignment: CDR1 LGHDT and CDR2 YNNKEL (reference sequence). V was pared by 4 bases and J by 8 bases, with 12 bases between. This CDR3 is 13 amino acids long. CDR3 nucleotides: TGTGCCAGCAGCCCGGCTAGCCCCCATGAGCAGTTCTTC. As protein: CASSPASPHEQFF.

V is TRBV30 and J is TRBJ1-2, with D unclear. The germline V gene encodes CDR1 GTSNPN and CDR2 SVGIG (reference sequence). There are 12 residues in the CDR3. The V and J ends lost 2 bases and 6 bases respectively, with 10 bases between them. The CDR3 here is CAWSLSLDGYTF. The CDR3 DNA sequence: TGTGCCTGGAGTCTCAGCCTCGATGGCTACACCTTC. Filled out from reference TRBV30 and TRBJ1-2, the complete variable domain reads SQTIHQWPATLVQPVGSPLSLECTVEGTSNPNLYWYRQAAGRGLQLLFYSVGIGQISSEVPQNLSASRPQDRQFILSSKKLLLSDSGFYLCAWSLSLDGYTFGSGTRLTVV.

J is TRBJ1-5 and V is TRBV20-1; D is unresolved. The CDR3 has 15 amino acids. From germline, CDR1 is DFQATT and CDR2 SNEGSKA (reference sequence). Between the trimmed V and J ends, which lost 2 bases and 0 bases, there was a span of 11 bases. CDR3 residues: CSARPSGISNQPQHF. For the CDR3, the DNA is TGCAGTGCTAGACCCTCAGGAATTAGCAATCAGCCCCAGCATTTT.

The V and J genes are TRBV20-1 and TRBJ2-3, with TRBD2 matching 8 bases. The length of the CDR3 is 13 residues. Germline CDR1 is DFQATT and CDR2 is SNEGSKA (reference sequence). V lost 8 bases to trimming and J lost 3 bases; unmatched junction nucleotides: 7. The CDR3 coding sequence is TGCAGTAGATTAGCGGGAACAACAGATACGCAGTATTTT. It codes for CSRLAGTTDTQYF.

The V and J genes are TRBV6-2 or TRBV6-3 and TRBJ2-3; D is possibly TRBD2 (5 bases). The ends were cut back, 8 bases at V and 2 bases at J, with 14 bases in the middle. CDR1 and CDR2 from the germline V gene are MNHEY and SVGEGT. The CDR3 contains 14 residues. The CDR3 DNA follows: TGTGCCAGCCTCGGACCAGCGGTCACAGATACGCAGTATTTT. This sequence encodes CASLGPAVTDTQYF.

This clonotype was counted only a few times. The chain joins TRBV12-3 or TRBV12-4 to TRBJ2-7; 8 bases align to TRBD2. With 3 bases clipped from V and 7 bases from J, the junction kept 8 bases outside the gene matches. This CDR3 is built from 14 residues. The DNA for the CDR3 is TGTGCCAGCAGTTTGGAAGCGGGAGACTTAGAGCAGTACTTC. It yields the protein CASSLEAGDLEQYF.

This clonotype was counted ten times or more. V is TRBV10-3 and J is TRBJ2-7, with 10 bases fitting TRBD1. J was trimmed by 3 bases and V by 6 bases; bases with no gene match: 5. Germline CDR1 ENHRY, CDR2 SYGVKD. The CDR3 has 14 residues. The CDR3: CAIRGDRGGYEQYF. CDR3 bases: TGTGCCATCAGAGGGGACAGGGGAGGCTACGAGCAGTACTTC.